Given below is one TCR beta chain in context. The antigen is not known. These data belong to a study of monozygotic twins with cystic fibrosis. Study-wide results and caveats: Age, concordance and disease severity did not associate with shared CDR3 numbers.

Using immunoSEQ multiplex PCR, the repertoire was profiled, and TCRdb retains in-frame clones only, with some absent. The sample has 20,000 to 25,000 clones; 97% are singletons. This clonotype originated in a girl aged 10-17 years with cystic fibrosis. The sample comprised blood.

DNA of the CDR3: TGTGCCAGCAGTTACTTTGGGGACAGGGGAGAGACCCAGTACTTC. This encodes CASSYFGDRGETQYF. The rearrangement joins TRBV6-5 to TRBJ2-5; 10 bases are a match to TRBD1. Germline V gene lookup returns CDR1 MNHEY and CDR2 SVGAGI. CDR3 size: 15 residues. V shed 1 base, J shed 4 bases, and the junction held 3 bases outside the gene matches.